The rows below give T cell receptor beta chains drawn from one sample of a study of CD8+CD57+ T cells in acquired aplastic anemia. TCRdb fed the reads into MiXCR, producing one record per CDR3 protein. The repertoire consists of around 200,000 distinct CDR3 sequences, with 60% to 65% occurring once and the leading ten covering over 25%. Material for sequencing was sorted CD4+, CD8+, or CD8+CD57+ T cells (not recorded which) from PBMCs. The receptors here all came from a human donor in good health. Each CDR3 is given with its conserved first and last residue. The order of the fields is J gene, V gene, CDR3 protein.

>TRBJ2-3|TRBV12-3/TRBV12-4
CASSQLIVGTDTQYF
>TRBJ1-5|TRBV2
CASNKDRVNQPQHF
>TRBJ2-1|TRBV2
CASSENGNYNEQFF
>TRBJ2-5|TRBV12-3/TRBV12-4
CASSLNVRETQYF
>TRBJ2-5|TRBV9
CASSPTIGAAGKQETQYF
>TRBJ2-4|TRBV7-8
CASSPEGGAIQYF
>TRBJ2-6|TRBV10-1
CASSPGGSGANVLTF
>TRBJ2-2|TRBV19
CASSWTEAAGELFF
>TRBJ1-2|TRBV12-3/TRBV12-4
CASSLGGKWVYGYTF
>TRBJ2-5|TRBV5-1
CASSGVTEEAQYF
>TRBJ2-3|TRBV2
CASSGRTSGRWVTDTQYF
>TRBJ1-2|TRBV13
CASSSLRGNTF
>TRBJ2-5|TRBV7-2
CASSQIRDRNQETQYF
>TRBJ2-5|TRBV20-1
CSARTSGQETQYF
>TRBJ2-5|TRBV7-2
CASSLQVETQYF
>TRBJ1-2|TRBV2
CASSEDSGEYYGYTF
>TRBJ2-7|TRBV5-6
CASSRRESYEQYF
>TRBJ2-7|TRBV9
CASSVAAGATYEQYF
>TRBJ1-5|TRBV7-9
CASRGVVQPQHF
>TRBJ1-6|TRBV5-1
CASSAVDRGRNSPLHF
>TRBJ2-7|TRBV4-1
CASSQDVSGRPPSYEQYF
>TRBJ2-1|TRBV7-9
CASSSGTPYNEQFF
>TRBJ1-2|TRBV11-2
CASSLVGADGGYTF
>TRBJ2-7|TRBV20-1
CSASLPGGQLF
>TRBJ2-7|TRBV2
CASSPDTNSYEQYF
>TRBJ2-7|TRBV5-8
CASSLSAQTGAYEQYF
>TRBJ1-2|TRBV12-3/TRBV12-4
CASSDQGPFGYTF
>TRBJ1-3|TRBV14
CASSQFGTTGNTIYF
>TRBJ2-3|TRBV29-1
CSVRRGGSTDTQYF
>TRBJ1-6|TRBV20-1
CSAGEGWRSPLHF
>TRBJ1-1|TRBV9
CASSPSGINTEAFF
>TRBJ2-7|TRBV29-1
CSSEPNYEQYF
>TRBJ2-1|TRBV10-3
CAISKPGTSANNEQFF
>TRBJ2-7|TRBV5-1
CASQEPEQYF
>TRBJ2-5|TRBV2
CAAGYLGGGTRGTQYF
>TRBJ2-7|TRBV2
CASNRFSYEQYF
>TRBJ2-7|TRBV4-2
CASRAPSSYEQYF
>TRBJ1-1|TRBV20-1
CSARDTGPNTEAFF
>TRBJ2-7|TRBV9
CASSVALEGVVEQYF
>TRBJ2-1|TRBV20-1
CSASDSNSYNEQFF
>TRBJ2-7|TRBV27
CASSLAGGEIYEQYF
>TRBJ2-7|TRBV12-3/TRBV12-4
CASSFGTGREQYF
>TRBJ2-1|TRBV7-8
CASSLGNSGNEQFF
>TRBJ2-7|TRBV25-1
CASSARGQASYEQYF
>TRBJ1-1|TRBV7-3
CASSPSQGRGTEAFF
>TRBJ1-1|TRBV10-3
CDISESKNTEAFF
>TRBJ2-7|TRBV2
CARGLGGGEQYF
>TRBJ1-2|TRBV7-2
CASSWSEGVPGGYTF
>TRBJ2-1|TRBV5-1
CASSFTSGGATDEQFF